This T cell receptor (beta chain) was found in a study of T cell repertoires in cytomegalovirus infection. Study-level background: CMV infection together with matching HLA type was indicated by public TCR beta signatures.

MiXCR, run by TCRdb on the reads, gives a single entry per CDR3 protein. Among about 740,000 distinct CDR3 sequences, about a third were seen once, and the ten largest hold 2.5% to 3.5%. This clonotype showed up just a few times. Its antigen is undetermined. Findings of the study overall: HLA-C-restricted CMV clonotypes gave the most frequent clonotype in two of eight donors. CMV carriers with the relevant HLA were identified by cumulative public TCR beta family frequency.

The V end was cut by 4 bases, the J end by 9 bases, with 13 bases between. The CDR3 is 13 residues long. Per germline, CDR1 MDHEN and CDR2 SYDVKM. The chain is built from TRBV28 and TRBJ2-1, with D possibly being TRBD1 (6 bases). This TCR was recovered from a human donor in good health (CMV status not recorded). Some clones in this sample may be carry-over from other donors' samples. The material sequenced was PBMCs. CDR3 nucleotides: TGTGCCAGCAGTTCGGAACAGGGCGGTGAGCAGTTCTTC. The encoded protein is CASSSEQGGEQFF.